This T cell receptor beta chain was recovered during a study of pediatric ulcerative colitis. During colonoscopy, one to two rectal pinch biopsies were collected. Only in-frame clones appear in the TCRdb table, and some are missing; sequencing was by immunoSEQ multiplex PCR. The sample contains fewer than 30,000 clones, about 69% of which appear only once. This clone was detected only once. The sequence was obtained from a boy aged 10-17 years with severe ulcerative colitis. Specimen: gut tissue.

The CDR3 is CASSLEMMDNEQFF. In DNA form, the CDR3 reads TGTGCCAGCAGCTTGGAAATGATGGACAATGAGCAGTTCTTC. The V call is TRBV5-4, the J call TRBJ2-1, with no clear D. V gave up 0 bases and J gave up 5 bases, with 9 bases separating them. The germline V gene encodes CDR1 SGHNT and CDR2 YYREEE (reference sequence). This CDR3 is built from 14 residues.